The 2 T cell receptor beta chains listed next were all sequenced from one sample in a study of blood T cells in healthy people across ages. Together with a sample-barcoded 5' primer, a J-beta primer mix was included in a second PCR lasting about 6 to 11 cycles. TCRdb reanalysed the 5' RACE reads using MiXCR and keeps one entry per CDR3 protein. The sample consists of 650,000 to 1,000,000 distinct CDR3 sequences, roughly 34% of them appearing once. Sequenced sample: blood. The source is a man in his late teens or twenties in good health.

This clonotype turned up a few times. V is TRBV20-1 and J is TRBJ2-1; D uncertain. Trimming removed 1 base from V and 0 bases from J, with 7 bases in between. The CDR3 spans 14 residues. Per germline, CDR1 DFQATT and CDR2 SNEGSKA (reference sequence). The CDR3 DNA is TGCAGTGCTAGAGGGTCAGCCTCCTACAATGAGCAGTTCTTC. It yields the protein CSARGSASYNEQFF.

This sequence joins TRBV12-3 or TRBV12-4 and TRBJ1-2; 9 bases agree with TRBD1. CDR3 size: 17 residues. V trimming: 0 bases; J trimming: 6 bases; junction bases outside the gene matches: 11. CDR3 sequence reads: CASSLAHHRGRRDGYTF. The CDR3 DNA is TGTGCCAGCAGTTTAGCGCACCACAGGGGGCGGAGAGATGGCTACACCTTC.